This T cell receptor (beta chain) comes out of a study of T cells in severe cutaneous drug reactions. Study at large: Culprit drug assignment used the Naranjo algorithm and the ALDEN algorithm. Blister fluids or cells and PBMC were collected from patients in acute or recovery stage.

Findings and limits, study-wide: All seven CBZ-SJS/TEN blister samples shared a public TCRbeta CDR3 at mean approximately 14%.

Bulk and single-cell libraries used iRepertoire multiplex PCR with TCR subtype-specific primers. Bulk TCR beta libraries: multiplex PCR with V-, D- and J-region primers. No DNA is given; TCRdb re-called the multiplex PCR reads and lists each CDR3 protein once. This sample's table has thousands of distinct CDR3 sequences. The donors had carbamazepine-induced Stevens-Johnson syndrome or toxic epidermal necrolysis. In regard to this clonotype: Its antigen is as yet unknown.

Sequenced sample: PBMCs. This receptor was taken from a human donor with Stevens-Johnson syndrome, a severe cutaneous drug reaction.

CDR3 in amino acids: CASSATGQPYEQYF. The chain carries TRBV5-6 and TRBJ2-7; TCRdb outputs TRBD1, but without DNA this stays unchecked. There are 14 residues in the CDR3. Germline CDR1 and CDR2: SGHDT and YYEEEE.